The 17 T cell receptor beta chains given below trace back to one sample, sequenced in a study of blood T cell repertoires in COVID-19. Data came from immunoSEQ multiplex PCR; TCRdb stores just in-frame clones and leaves some out. This sample has approximately 220,000 clones; 86% occur once, and the top ten carry 4.5% to 5.5%. Sequenced material: PBMCs or T cells enriched from blood (not recorded which). Receptor source: a woman in her twenties or thirties who had been exposed to COVID-19.

This clone was detected only a few times. The rearrangement joins TRBV2 to TRBJ2-1, with D possibly being TRBD1 (6 bases). The CDR3 totals 14 residues. Germline assignment: CDR1 SNHLY and CDR2 FYNNEI. V was trimmed by 5 bases and J by 4 bases, leaving 12 bases between them. CDR3 nucleotide sequence: TGTGCCAGCAGTCCCGGGACACCTTACAATGAGCAGTTCTTC. Encoded protein: CASSPGTPYNEQFF.

This chain joins TRBV19 and TRBJ1-2; possibly TRBD1 for D (6 bases). Trimming removed 7 bases at V and 3 bases at J, with 9 bases between. CDR3 length equals 12 residues. The germline V gene has CDR1 LNHDA and CDR2 SQIVND (reference sequence). This CDR3 is CASNNRDYGYTF. CDR3 in DNA: TGTGCCAGTAATAACAGGGACTATGGCTACACCTTC.

This chain connects TRBV24-1 to TRBJ1-5, with 7 bases fitting TRBD1. Losses at the gene ends were 7 bases for V and 0 bases for J; bases not matched to a gene: 17. In germline, CDR1 is KGHDR, CDR2 SFDVKD. CDR3 length: 19 residues. CDR3 in amino acids: CATRENTGVRGYSNQPQHF. The CDR3 DNA sequence: TGTGCCACCAGAGAAAATACAGGGGTGCGAGGTTATAGCAATCAGCCCCAGCATTTT.

The chain employs TRBV30 and TRBJ1-1; maybe TRBD1 (6 bases). Germline V gene sequence: CDR1 GTSNPN, CDR2 SVGIG (reference sequence). The CDR3 totals 13 residues. The ends were cut back, 3 bases at V and 3 bases at J, with 11 bases in the middle. For the CDR3, the DNA is TGTGCCTGGAGCAGGGGTACCTACACTGAAGCTTTCTTT. Its protein product is CAWSRGTYTEAFF. The full variable domain, its missing parts supplied by reference TRBV30 and TRBJ1-1, is SQTIHQWPATLVQPVGSPLSLECTVEGTSNPNLYWYRQAAGRGLQLLFYSVGIGQISSEVPQNLSASRPQDRQFILSSKKLLLSDSGFYLCAWSRGTYTEAFFGQGTRLTVV.

The V call is TRBV29-1, the J call TRBJ1-1; TRBD1 agrees at 8 bases. J lost 10 bases, V lost 3 bases, and 10 bases had no gene match. CDR1 is SQVTM and CDR2 is ANQGSEA in the germline V gene. This CDR3 comprises 13 residues. CDR3: CSVDYGQGGLAFF. The CDR3 region has the DNA TGCAGCGTTGATTACGGACAGGGTGGTTTAGCTTTCTTT.

The gene calls are TRBV5-8 and TRBJ2-1; 11 bases fit TRBD1. J gave up 7 bases and V 4 bases, and 7 bases lay outside the gene matches. This CDR3 region has 15 residues. Germline V CDR1 and CDR2: SGHTS, YDEGEE. The CDR3 DNA sequence: TGTGCCAGCAGCACAGGACAGGGGGCTAAAAATGAGCAGTTCTTC. This translates into CASSTGQGAKNEQFF.

The chain combines TRBV11-2 with TRBJ1-6; 9 nucleotides align to TRBD1. Germline CDR1 is SGHAT and CDR2 is FQNNGV. The V and J ends lost 5 bases and 9 bases, in that order; junction bases with no gene match: 11. CDR3 length: 16 residues. In DNA form, the CDR3 reads TGTGCCAGCAGCCCCGGGACAGGGACCCCATCTTCACCCCTCCACTTT. As protein: CASSPGTGTPSSPLHF.

V gene TRBV15 combines with J gene TRBJ1-6; 7 bases match TRBD1. The junction had 10 bases not matched to a gene; V was cut back by 6 bases and J by 8 bases. The germline CDR1 and CDR2 sequences are LNHNV and YYDKDF (reference sequence). This CDR3 is 15 amino acids long. Here the CDR3 DNA reads TGTGCCACCAGTCGAACGGGGCAGGGGGATTCACCCCTCCACTTT. It codes for CATSRTGQGDSPLHF.

The chain has TRBV4-1 and TRBJ2-1; D is ambiguous. Germline V lookup: CDR1 MGHRA, CDR2 YSYEKL. The CDR3 extends over 12 amino acids. V was trimmed by 1 base and J by 9 bases, leaving 7 bases between them. CDR3 sequence (DNA): TGCGCCAGCAGCCAAGTTCCCGGTGAGCAGTTCTTC. It encodes CASSQVPGEQFF.

The chain carries TRBV19 and TRBJ2-3; possible D gene TRBD1, 6 bases. V was clipped by 6 bases and J by 4 bases, with 17 bases between them. Germline loops: CDR1 LNHDA, CDR2 SQIVND (reference sequence). The CDR3 is made up of 15 amino acids. The DNA of the CDR3 is TGTGCCAGTAGCGCCCGGACAGTAACCCCAGATACGCAGTATTTT. As protein: CASSARTVTPDTQYF.

V and J are TRBV3-1 (or the pseudogene TRBV3-2) and TRBJ2-1; D call uncertain. The CDR3 totals 15 residues. The germline V gene encodes CDR1 LGHDT and CDR2 YNNKEL (reference sequence). V was shortened by 1 base and J by 3 bases, with 10 bases between the two germline ends. CDR3 residues: CASSQVRNLYNEQFF. As DNA, the CDR3 is TGTGCCAGCAGCCAAGTGCGGAACCTCTACAATGAGCAGTTCTTC.

This clone was found a few times. V and J are TRBV25-1 and TRBJ1-3; 8 bases are a match to TRBD1. The germline V gene has CDR1 MGHDK and CDR2 SYGVNS. Unmatched junction bases numbered 8, after V lost 2 bases and J lost 8 bases. The CDR3 has 15 residues. In DNA, the CDR3 is TGTGCCAGCAGTGAAATCGACAGGGGCAAGCACACCATATATTTT. Its protein is CASSEIDRGKHTIYF.

The rearrangement uses TRBV10-1 and TRBJ2-3, with D hard to call. This CDR3 region has 15 residues. Germline V gene lookup returns CDR1 WNHNN and CDR2 SYGVQD (reference sequence). V was cut by 6 bases and J by 1 base, with 14 bases left in between. CDR3 nucleotides: TGCGCCAGCAGCCTAGAAATAACCGGCACAGATACGCAGTATTTT. As protein: CASSLEITGTDTQYF.

J is TRBJ2-1 and V is TRBV3-1 (or the pseudogene TRBV3-2); no reliable D call. The CDR3 totals 13 residues. Germline V lookup: CDR1 LGHDT, CDR2 YNNKEL (reference sequence). V lost 2 bases and J 7 bases, leaving 9 bases between the germline ends. Written as DNA, the CDR3 is TGTGCCAGCAGCCAAAGTATGAGGAATGAGCAGTTCTTC. Protein: CASSQSMRNEQFF.

This chain links TRBV2 with TRBJ1-2; 7 positions match TRBD1. The germline CDR1 and CDR2 sequences are SNHLY and FYNNEI. V dropped 8 bases and J dropped 2; count of bases not matched to a gene: 11. The CDR3 loop spans 15 amino acids. The CDR3 bases are TGTGCCAGCGAGGGGTTGAGCAGGGGGAACTATGGCTACACCTTC. Amino acid sequence: CASEGLSRGNYGYTF.

V is TRBV6-5 and J is TRBJ2-2; D is uncertain. Looked up from germline, CDR1 is MNHEY and CDR2 is SVGAGI. V lost 0 bases to trimming and J lost 2 bases, with 7 bases between them. The length of the CDR3 is 15 residues. The CDR3 is CASSYSQKNTGELFF. Here the CDR3 DNA reads TGTGCCAGCAGTTACTCACAGAAAAACACCGGGGAGCTGTTTTTT.

V usage is TRBV14 and J usage is TRBJ1-4; 7 bases are shared with TRBD1. V shed 1 base and J 7 bases; nucleotides not matched to a gene: 9. From germline, CDR1 is SGHDN and CDR2 FVKESK. This CDR3 region has 16 residues. CDR3 loop: CASSQVALGQTEKLFF. CDR3 nucleotide sequence: TGTGCCAGCAGCCAAGTCGCTCTGGGACAGACTGAAAAACTGTTTTTT.